The entry below gives a single T cell receptor (beta chain) sequence along with its context. As yet, its antigen is unknown. Each TCR cDNA molecule bore a unique molecular identifier. TCRdb itself ran the 5' RACE reads through MiXCR, one entry per CDR3 protein. The table lists about 12,000 distinct CDR3 sequences, roughly 5.5% of them singletons. The data were obtained in a study of spatial heterogeneity in lung cancer. Study-level results: The number of expanded tumor alpha and beta chains correlated with mutation number. The authors estimated that approximately 7.3% of tumor T cells were covered for alpha chains and 13% for beta chains.

Time point specified: sample taken at primary tumor resection. TCRs were sequenced from unsorted whole RNA of tumor, nontumor lung or PBMC. This TCR came from a male donor with early-stage non-small cell lung cancer. Sample: lung tumor tissue, taken at surgery.

The CDR3: CATSDLGGEETQYF. The CDR3 bases are TGTGCCACCAGTGATTTGGGCGGGGAAGAGACCCAGTACTTC. V and J are TRBV24-1 and TRBJ2-5; D may be TRBD2 (6 bases). The CDR3 consists of 14 residues. V lost 0 bases and J 3 bases, leaving 7 bases between the germline ends. Germline V gene lookup returns CDR1 KGHDR and CDR2 SFDVKD.